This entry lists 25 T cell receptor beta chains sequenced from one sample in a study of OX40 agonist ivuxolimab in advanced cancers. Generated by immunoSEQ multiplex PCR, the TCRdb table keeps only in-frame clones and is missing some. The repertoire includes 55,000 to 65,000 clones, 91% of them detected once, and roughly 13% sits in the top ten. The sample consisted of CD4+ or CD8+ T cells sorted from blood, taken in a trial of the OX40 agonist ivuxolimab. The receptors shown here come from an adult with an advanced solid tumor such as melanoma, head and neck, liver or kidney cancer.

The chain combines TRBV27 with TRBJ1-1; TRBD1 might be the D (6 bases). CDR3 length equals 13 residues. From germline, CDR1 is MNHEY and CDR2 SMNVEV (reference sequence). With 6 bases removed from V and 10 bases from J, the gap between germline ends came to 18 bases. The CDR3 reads CASSSQGLGGAFF. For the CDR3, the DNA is TGTGCCAGCAGCTCACAGGGACTGGGCGGAGCTTTCTTT.

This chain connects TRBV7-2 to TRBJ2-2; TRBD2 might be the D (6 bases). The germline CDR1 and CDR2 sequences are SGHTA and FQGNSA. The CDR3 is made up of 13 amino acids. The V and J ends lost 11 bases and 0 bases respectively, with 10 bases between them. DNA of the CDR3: TGTGCCGGAGGGGCCACGAACACCGGGGAGCTGTTTTTT. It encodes CAGGATNTGELFF.

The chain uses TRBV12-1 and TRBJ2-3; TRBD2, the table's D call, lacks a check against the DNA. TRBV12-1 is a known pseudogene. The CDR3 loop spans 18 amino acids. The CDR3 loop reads CASSPPPSGTSGRDTQYF. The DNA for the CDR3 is TGTGCCAGCAGCCCACCGCCGTCCGGGACTAGCGGGAGAGATACGCAGTATTTT.

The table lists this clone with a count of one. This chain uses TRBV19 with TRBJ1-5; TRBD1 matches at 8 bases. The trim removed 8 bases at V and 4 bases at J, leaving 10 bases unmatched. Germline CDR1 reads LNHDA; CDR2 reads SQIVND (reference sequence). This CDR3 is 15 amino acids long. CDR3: CASHDRGIGNQPQHF. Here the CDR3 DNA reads TGTGCCAGTCATGACAGGGGAATAGGGAATCAGCCCCAGCATTTT.

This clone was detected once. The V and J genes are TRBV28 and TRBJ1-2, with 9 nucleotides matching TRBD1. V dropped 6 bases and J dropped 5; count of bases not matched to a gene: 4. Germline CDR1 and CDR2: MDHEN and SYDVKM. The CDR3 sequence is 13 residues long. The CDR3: CASRTTGGYGYTF. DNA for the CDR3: TGTGCCAGCAGAACGACAGGGGGATATGGCTACACCTTC.

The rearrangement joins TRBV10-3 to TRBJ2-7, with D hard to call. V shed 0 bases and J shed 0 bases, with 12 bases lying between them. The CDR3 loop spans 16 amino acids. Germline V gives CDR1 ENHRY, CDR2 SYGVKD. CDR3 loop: CAISESIWAASYEQYF. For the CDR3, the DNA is TGTGCCATCAGTGAGTCGATTTGGGCCGCCTCCTACGAGCAGTACTTC.

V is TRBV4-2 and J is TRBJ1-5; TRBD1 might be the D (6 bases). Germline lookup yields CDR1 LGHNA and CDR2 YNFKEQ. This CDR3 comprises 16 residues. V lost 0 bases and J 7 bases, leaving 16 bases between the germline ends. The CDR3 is CASSQDPGGVRQPQHF. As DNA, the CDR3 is TGTGCCAGCAGCCAAGATCCCGGGGGCGTACGACAGCCCCAGCATTTT.

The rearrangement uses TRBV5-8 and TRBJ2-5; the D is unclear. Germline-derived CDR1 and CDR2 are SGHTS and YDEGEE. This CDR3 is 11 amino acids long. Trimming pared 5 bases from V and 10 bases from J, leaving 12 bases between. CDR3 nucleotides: TGTGCCAGCAGGTTCCGTGGGGACCAGTACTTC. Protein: CASRFRGDQYF.

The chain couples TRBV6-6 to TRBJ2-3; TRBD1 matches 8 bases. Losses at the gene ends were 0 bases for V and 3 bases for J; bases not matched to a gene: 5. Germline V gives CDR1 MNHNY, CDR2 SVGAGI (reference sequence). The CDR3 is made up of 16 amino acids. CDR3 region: CASSYSAQGVTDTQYF. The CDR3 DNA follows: TGTGCCAGCAGTTACTCGGCACAGGGGGTGACAGATACGCAGTATTTT.

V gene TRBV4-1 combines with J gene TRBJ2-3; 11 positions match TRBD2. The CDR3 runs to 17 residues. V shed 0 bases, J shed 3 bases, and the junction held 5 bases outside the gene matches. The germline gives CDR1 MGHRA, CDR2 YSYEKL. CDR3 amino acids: CASSQEILAGGTDTQYF. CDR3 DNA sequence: TGCGCCAGCAGCCAAGAGATTCTAGCGGGAGGTACAGATACGCAGTATTTT.

The CDR3, as DNA: TGTGCCAGCAGTTTAACGGCGGAATTTAACTATGGCTACACCTTC. The encoded protein is CASSLTAEFNYGYTF. This rearrangement joins TRBV28 to TRBJ1-2; no clear D gene. Trimming removed 2 bases at V and 1 base at J, with 11 bases between. CDR3 length: 15 amino acids. Germline lookup yields CDR1 MDHEN and CDR2 SYDVKM.

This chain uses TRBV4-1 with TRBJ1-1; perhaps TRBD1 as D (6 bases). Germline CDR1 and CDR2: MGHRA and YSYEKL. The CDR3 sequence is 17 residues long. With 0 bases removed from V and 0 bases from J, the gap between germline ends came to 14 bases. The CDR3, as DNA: TGCGCCAGCAGCCAAGATAGGGGGAGGTCCTTGAACACTGAAGCTTTCTTT. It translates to CASSQDRGRSLNTEAFF.

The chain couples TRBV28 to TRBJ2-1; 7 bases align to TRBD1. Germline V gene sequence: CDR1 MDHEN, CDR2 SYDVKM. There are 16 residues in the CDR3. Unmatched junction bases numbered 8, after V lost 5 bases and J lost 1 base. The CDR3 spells CASSETGAGSYNEQFF. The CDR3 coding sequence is TGTGCCAGCAGTGAAACAGGGGCAGGGTCCTACAATGAGCAGTTCTTC.

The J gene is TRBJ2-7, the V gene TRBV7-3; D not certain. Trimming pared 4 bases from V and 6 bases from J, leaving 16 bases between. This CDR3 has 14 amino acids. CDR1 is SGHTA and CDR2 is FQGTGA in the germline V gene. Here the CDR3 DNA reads TGTGCCAGCAGCTCGGGCCTGAGAGGTTCCGAGCAGTACTTC. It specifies CASSSGLRGSEQYF.

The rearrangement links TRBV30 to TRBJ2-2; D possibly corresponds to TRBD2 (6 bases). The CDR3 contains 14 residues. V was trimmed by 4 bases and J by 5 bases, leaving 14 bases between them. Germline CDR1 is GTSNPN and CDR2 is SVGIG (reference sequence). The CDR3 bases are TGTGCCTGGATCCGACGGGGGTTGACCGGGGAGCTGTTTTTT. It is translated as CAWIRRGLTGELFF.

The CDR3 nucleotides read TGTGCCAGCAGCCCCTCCCCGGGGGGGGGCGGGGGTGAAGCTTTCTTT. This codes for CASSPSPGGGGGEAFF. The chain uses TRBV7-9 and TRBJ1-1, with a weak D call TRBD1 (6 bases). The germline V and J ends were trimmed by 5 bases and 7 bases, with 23 bases remaining between them. This CDR3 region has 16 residues. CDR1 SEHNR and CDR2 FQNEAQ come from the germline V gene (reference sequence).

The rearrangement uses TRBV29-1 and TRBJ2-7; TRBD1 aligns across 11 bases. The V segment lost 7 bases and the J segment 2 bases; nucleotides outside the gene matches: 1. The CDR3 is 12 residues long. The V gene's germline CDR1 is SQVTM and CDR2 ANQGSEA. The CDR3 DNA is TGCAGCGGGGGACAGGGGGCCTACGAGCAGTACTTC. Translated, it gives CSGGQGAYEQYF.

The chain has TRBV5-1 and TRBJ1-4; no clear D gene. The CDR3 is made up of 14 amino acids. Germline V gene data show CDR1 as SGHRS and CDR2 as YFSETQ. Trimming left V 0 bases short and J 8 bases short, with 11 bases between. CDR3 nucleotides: TGCGCCAGCAGCTTGGCGTCGGGTAGGGAAAAACTGTTTTTT. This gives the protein CASSLASGREKLFF.

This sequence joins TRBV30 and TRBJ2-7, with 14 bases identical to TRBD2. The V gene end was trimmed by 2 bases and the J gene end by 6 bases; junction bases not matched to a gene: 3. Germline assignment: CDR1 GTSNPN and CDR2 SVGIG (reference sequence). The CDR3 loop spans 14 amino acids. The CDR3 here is CAWSKGLAGAEQYF. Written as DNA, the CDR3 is TGTGCCTGGAGTAAGGGACTAGCGGGAGCCGAGCAGTACTTC.

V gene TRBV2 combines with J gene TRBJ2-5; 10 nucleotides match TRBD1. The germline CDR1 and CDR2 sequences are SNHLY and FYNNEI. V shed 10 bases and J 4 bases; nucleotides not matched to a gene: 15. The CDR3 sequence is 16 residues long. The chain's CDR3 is CATPGQGLFGRETQYF. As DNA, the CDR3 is TGTGCCACCCCGGGACAGGGGCTATTCGGGAGAGAGACCCAGTACTTC.

The CDR3 nucleotides are TGTGCCAGCAGATATAGCGGGACTGGAGGCTACACCTTC. It is translated as CASRYSGTGGYTF. This chain links TRBV28 with TRBJ1-2; maybe TRBD1 (5 bases). Germline CDR1 reads MDHEN; CDR2 reads SYDVKM. V lost 6 bases, J lost 8 bases, and 16 bases lay in between. This CDR3 has 13 amino acids.

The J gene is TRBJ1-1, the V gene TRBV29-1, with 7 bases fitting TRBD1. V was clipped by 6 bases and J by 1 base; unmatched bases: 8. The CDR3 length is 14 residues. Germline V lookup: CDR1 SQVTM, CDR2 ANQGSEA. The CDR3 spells CSVGRQGRNTEAFF. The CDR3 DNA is TGCAGCGTCGGCCGACAGGGAAGGAACACTGAAGCTTTCTTT.

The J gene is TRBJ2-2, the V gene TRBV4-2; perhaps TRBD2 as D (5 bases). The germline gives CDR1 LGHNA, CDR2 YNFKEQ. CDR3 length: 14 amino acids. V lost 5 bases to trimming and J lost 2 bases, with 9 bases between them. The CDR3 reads CASSLDFNTGELFF. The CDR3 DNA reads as TGTGCCAGCAGCTTGGACTTTAACACCGGGGAGCTGTTTTTT.

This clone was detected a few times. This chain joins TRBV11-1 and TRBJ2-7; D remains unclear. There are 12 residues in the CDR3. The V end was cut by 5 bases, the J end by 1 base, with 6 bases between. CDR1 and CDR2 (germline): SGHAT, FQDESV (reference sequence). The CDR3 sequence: CASSVASYEQYF. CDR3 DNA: TGTGCCAGCAGCGTGGCGTCCTACGAGCAGTACTTC.

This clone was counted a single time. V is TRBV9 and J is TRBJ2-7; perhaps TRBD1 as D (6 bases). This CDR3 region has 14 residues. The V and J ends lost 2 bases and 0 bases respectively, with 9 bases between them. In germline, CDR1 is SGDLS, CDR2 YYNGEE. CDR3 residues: CASSVRGSSYEQYF. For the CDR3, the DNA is TGTGCCAGCAGCGTCAGGGGTAGCTCCTACGAGCAGTACTTC.